The 9 T cell receptor beta chains in this list originate from one sample, sequenced in a study of healthy donors' naive CD4 and CD8 T cells (dated by TCRdb to between 2014 and 2017). The data were produced on a 454 GS FLX Titanium. A previously published linear amplification protocol was used to build TCR libraries from about 500 ng of total RNA. The raw public data were reprocessed by TCRdb itself: fastp quality trimming at Q25, MiXCR clonotype calling, in-frame beta chains only. All rows with the same CDR3 protein become a single entry with the most common DNA and genes. The sample table shows around 180,000 distinct CDR3 sequences, and 65% to 75% are seen once. The ten top clones hold less than 2.5% of the sample. Sequenced material: naive CD4+ and CD8+ T cells sorted from blood, pooled from several donors. The cell subset or site tag for this specimen amounts to: FACS-sorted naive CD4+ (CD45RO-CD45RA+) and naive CD8+ (CD45RA+CD27bright) T cells. The origin of the receptors is a pool of human donors in good health; the sample pools cells from several healthy donors.

V is TRBV6-5 and J is TRBJ2-5; D is possibly TRBD1 or TRBD2 (5 bases each). Germline assignment: CDR1 MNHEY and CDR2 SVGAGI. With 9 bases removed from V and 5 bases from J, the gap between germline ends came to 16 bases. This CDR3 is 13 amino acids long. This CDR3 is CASRAHEGETQYF. CDR3 in DNA: TGTGCCAGTAGGGCGCACGAGGGGGAGACCCAGTACTTC.

CDR3 in amino acids: CASSFSLAGVNEQFF. The CDR3 region has the DNA TGTGCCAGCAGTTTTTCCCTAGCGGGAGTCAATGAGCAGTTCTTC. The chain combines TRBV27 with TRBJ2-1, with TRBD2 matching over 10 bases. The CDR3 extends over 15 amino acids. The germline gives CDR1 MNHEY, CDR2 SMNVEV (reference sequence). After removal of 3 bases from V and 6 bases from J, the junction contained 5 bases not matched to a gene.

The rearrangement uses TRBV29-1 and TRBJ1-2, with TRBD1 matching over 7 bases. Germline values: CDR1 SQVTM, CDR2 ANQGSEA. This CDR3 contains 14 residues. V trimming: 7 bases; J trimming: 7 bases; junction bases outside the gene matches: 15. The CDR3 region is CSARAVTGTVGYTF. The CDR3 coding sequence is TGCAGCGCCCGAGCGGTGACAGGGACAGTTGGCTACACCTTC.

The CDR3 nucleotides read TGTGCCAGCGGGGACAGGGTCCTTGGTGAAGCTTTCTTT. Translating gives CASGDRVLGEAFF. V is TRBV6-5 and J is TRBJ1-1; 9 bases line up with TRBD1. Germline CDR1 and CDR2: MNHEY and SVGAGI. This CDR3 has 13 residues. V dropped 8 bases and J dropped 7; count of bases not matched to a gene: 8.

CDR3 region: CSVLTSGGTNTGELFF. As DNA, the CDR3 is TGCAGCGTCCTGACTAGCGGGGGGACGAACACCGGGGAGCTGTTTTTT. V gene TRBV29-1 combines with J gene TRBJ2-2; 13 nucleotides match TRBD2. CDR1 is SQVTM, CDR2 ANQGSEA, per germline. This CDR3 is built from 16 residues. V lost 6 bases and J lost 0; bases outside the gene matches: 4.

V is TRBV12-3 or TRBV12-4 and J is TRBJ1-1; no firm D call. The ends were cut back, 3 bases at V and 8 bases at J, with 7 bases in the middle. The CDR3 consists of 11 residues. In nucleotides, the CDR3 is TGTGCCAGCAGTTTTGGTCCCGAAGCTTTCTTT. Amino acid sequence: CASSFGPEAFF.

This clonotype occurred a few times. The genes are TRBV2 and TRBJ2-3; D uncertain. The germline gives CDR1 SNHLY, CDR2 FYNNEI. The CDR3 consists of 12 residues. V was shortened by 3 bases and J by 0 bases, with 1 base between the two germline ends. The CDR3 bases are TGTGCCAGCAGTGACAGCACAGATACGCAGTATTTT. Translation: CASSDSTDTQYF.

V usage is TRBV6-5 and J usage is TRBJ2-1; 11 bases align to TRBD2. From germline, CDR1 is MNHEY and CDR2 SVGAGI. Unmatched junction bases numbered 6, after V lost 6 bases and J lost 5 bases. The CDR3 extends over 15 amino acids. The CDR3 DNA follows: TGTGCCAGCAGGCAGCTAGCGGGAGGCAACAATGAGCAGTTCTTC. Residues: CASRQLAGGNNEQFF.

In its sample, this clonotype was seen a few times. The chain has TRBV29-1 and TRBJ2-1, with 7 positions matching TRBD1. In germline, CDR1 is SQVTM, CDR2 ANQGSEA. This CDR3 comprises 13 residues. Germline trimming cut 8 bases from V and 4 bases from J; bases unmatched to any gene: 8. The CDR3 spells CSLRTGVYNEQFF. The CDR3 DNA is TGCAGCCTACGCACAGGGGTTTACAATGAGCAGTTCTTC.